Listed below are T cell receptor beta chains from one sample, sequenced in a study of T cells in Graves' hyperthyroidism and ophthalmopathy. TCRdb called the multiplex PCR reads again in MiXCR, with one record for every CDR3 protein. The table has about 570,000 distinct CDR3 sequences, 46% seen once. The sample was peripheral blood or thyroid tissue (not recorded which). Receptor source: an adult woman with Graves' disease, either hyperthyroidism or ophthalmopathy (not recorded which). The CDR3 runs from the conserved cysteine through the conserved F or W.

v_call cdr3_aa
TRBV7-7 CASSLTDGANVLTF
TRBV5-4 CASSRDDRELFF
TRBV9 CASTPWDTQSHGYTF
TRBV25-1 CASSGYRVEQYF
TRBV19 CASDRRGDTEAFF
TRBV7-3 CASSPERRRSGTTNYGYTF
TRBV12-3/TRBV12-4 CASSWPGQGFSNQPQHF
TRBV10-3 CAISPGDGYEQYF
TRBV2 CACSASGLVDTGELFF
TRBV28 CASSSRIAGAYTF
TRBV7-6 CASSSADRSPLHF
TRBV7-9 CASSLDVFYYGYTF
TRBV12-3/TRBV12-4 CASSPRGGRTNYGYTF
TRBV28 CASSPPAQYGYTF
TRBV4-1 CASSSGTSGSPLHF
TRBV19 CASRSGQLVRGYTF
TRBV30 CAWSVLSVEQYF
TRBV11-2 CASSLEATGFSYEQYF
TRBV5-1 CASSERRTGGYEQYF
TRBV20-1 CSAKGGLSNQPQYF
TRBV28 CASSTPAPPGYEQYF
TRBV25-1 CASSTTRTGSLKQYF
TRBV10-3 CAISEIRQKLSGANVLTF
TRBV20-1 CSAPRQSGPGETQYF
TRBV20-1 CSAAGTGVAQPQHF
TRBV20-1 CSASTASTGELFF
TRBV7-2 CASSSGQGPGYGYTF
TRBV12-3/TRBV12-4 CASSPRTGVGGYTF
TRBV7-6 CASSLEVGGTQYF
TRBV5-6 CASSSAGQVAYEQYF
TRBV4-1 CASSLGQGDYEQYF
TRBV4-1 CASSRTSGRGNTGELFF
TRBV7-9 CASSPRLLLAFF
TRBV7-9 CASTDPRQGNGYTF
TRBV20-1 CSASFGGMYQETQYF
TRBV10-3 CAISGGGRTDYGYTF
TRBV10-3 CAISESVPHPPEWSTEAFF
TRBV11-2 CASSPHHLEEETQYF
TRBV12-3/TRBV12-4 CASGTGGQNQPQHF
TRBV29-1 CSVHTYTEAFF
TRBV2 CASSEHTGELFF
TRBV7-9 CASSAKGQGTYEQYF
TRBV30 CAWTAGGYQPQHF
TRBV7-9 CASSLAQGDSPLHF
TRBV25-1 CASSAAGGPDTEAFF
TRBV20-1 CSARVGRAQETQYF
TRBV12-3/TRBV12-4 CASSSFTGGYSPLHF
TRBV29-1 CSVAYGTQNTGANVLTF